This TCR beta chain is drawn from a study of beta chain features in type 1 diabetes. Study results and limitations: Sequencing from cDNA could over-represent high-TCR-expressing cells. VDJ junctions in type 1 diabetes patients carried more deletions and fewer insertions. Shorter TCRB CDR3s, moderately but significantly so, were found in Type 1 diabetes patients in all four CD4+ subsets.

What was sequenced were expressed TCRB transcripts, since all of the isolated RNA had been reverse transcribed. Assay used: immunoSEQ multiplex PCR; TCRdb lists only in-frame clones, some missing. The data contain approximately 250,000 clones, approximately 11% of them singletons. One heparinised draw of blood, averaging approximately 110 mL, came from each donor. Purities in excess of 95% were seen in all sorted populations. This clone came up a few times. The antigen is undetermined. This TCR was sampled from a man aged 25 to 45 with type 1 diabetes. The sequenced sample was naive CD4+ T cells from blood.

CDR3 sequence: CASSVEQNYGYTF. The CDR3 coding sequence is TGTGCCAGCAGCGTAGAACAGAACTATGGCTACACCTTC. The rearrangement joins TRBV9 to TRBJ1-2; D is unclear. V lost 0 bases to trimming and J lost 2 bases, with 5 bases between them. The CDR3 is made up of 13 amino acids. Looked up from germline, CDR1 is SGDLS and CDR2 is YYNGEE. Combining the CDR3 with reference TRBV9 and TRBJ1-2 gives the whole variable domain DSGVTQTPKHLITATGQRVTLRCSPRSGDLSVYWYQQSLDQGLQFLIQYYNGEERAKGNILERFSAQQFPDLHSELNLSSLELGDSALYFCASSVEQNYGYTFGSGTRLTVV.